Detailed here is one T cell receptor beta chain. No cognate antigen has been identified for it. Base qualities are not recorded, but no much larger clone differs from it by a single base. The library was made by the immunoSEQ multiplex PCR assay. For the multiplex PCR, a mixture combining 60 forward primers for TCR Vbeta segments and 13 reverse primers for TCR Jbeta segments was used. The CDR3 region of rearranged TCR beta genes was amplified from genomic DNA with a multiplex PCR assay. On the Illumina HiSeq System, the amplified TCR beta libraries were sequenced as 87-base-pair reads. The original pipeline was this. A later analysis tallied 70 million to 100 million unique TCR beta chains across the 666 repertoires, and approximately 12 million of those chains were shared by two or more donors. A nearest-neighbor algorithm error-corrected the raw reads and collapsed the reads into unique sequences, merging closely related sequences to remove PCR and sequencing errors. To assign V, D and J gene segments, CDR3 sequences were aligned to IMGT reference sequences. For a sequence to be retained, at least a six-nucleotide match to both a V gene segment and a J gene segment was required. Rearrangements were classified as productive when the CDR3 lacked stop codons and remained in frame with V and J, and all other rearrangements were classified as non-productive. CDR3 was defined according to IMGT convention as the region running from the second conserved V-encoded cysteine to the conserved J-encoded phenylalanine. The earlier analysis of 587 of the donors excluded any sequence lacking an unambiguous match to a single V gene segment. An earlier analysis of 587 of the donors called V segments functional above 56.7% productive rearrangements and segregating when the between-donor standard deviation exceeded 5%. A statistical classification framework was developed to diagnose cytomegalovirus status using the catalog of TCR beta chain sequences. In a later analysis, TCR nucleotide sequences were compared against IMGT/GENE-DB human TR gene sequences so that V and J genes could be assigned. Using the TCRdist pipeline, a later analysis assigned CDR3 sequences along with most-parsimonious VDJ recombination scenarios. In a later analysis, each TCR beta chain was defined by its CDR3 amino acid sequence together with its V-gene family, and reads without a unique V-gene family were excluded. A later analysis removed roughly 590 highly shared, low-generation-probability nucleotide sequences to deal with suspected cross-contamination and a sequencing artifact. A later analysis calculated a clonal expansion index for each public chain from normalized within-repertoire ranks of inferred template counts. A later analysis computed generation probabilities with a VDJ recombination model fitted to out-of-frame rearrangements, and checked the results against IGoR. Hypergeometric tests were used in a later analysis to score TCR-TCR, TCR-HLA and TCR-CMV co-occurrence, with a repertoire-size bias correction applied to the TCR pairs. In a later analysis, false discovery rates were estimated by permuting HLA or CMV assignments 20 times. In a later analysis, co-occurring TCRs were grouped using DBSCAN, with TCRdist sequence similarity added in when clustering inside HLA-allele-positive subsets. Co-occurrence clustering excluded repertoires with fewer than 30,000 or more than 120,000 public chains, plus five with anomalous nucleotide sharing. TCRdb holds this immuneACCESS table with in-frame rearrangements only. Some clones are missing; in checked studies, unresolved V genes explain under half, and the rest has no known cause. Clone size and V and J calls were adopted from that table, with D and trimming inferred from the DNA. This sample lists under 140,000 clones; nearly 80% were detected once. The ten largest account for roughly 1.2% of the sample.

This entry is derived from a study of cytomegalovirus exposure and HLA in healthy donors (dated by TCRdb to 2015 to 2018). Background for the entire study: In an earlier analysis of 550 to 750 of the donors, roughly 300 Gb of sequence data and some 120 million unique TCR beta sequences from 180 million or so T cells were reported. An early release that covered about 600 HLA-typed donors contained about 290 gigabases of sequencing data and tens of millions of unique TCR sequences. The genetic ancestry cluster associated with self-reported Caucasian donors included around 76% of the roughly 390 genotyped donors. The study was designed to test whether signatures of past pathogen exposure could be identified by cataloging public T cell receptors. Using immunosequencing, the study profiled T cell repertoires from about 650 subjects and related those repertoires to cytomegalovirus serostatus. Besides the first cohort of roughly 700 subjects, a separate validation cohort made up of 120 or so different subjects was used. To predict cytomegalovirus infection status, the study combined high-throughput TCR immunosequencing, statistical association of individual TCRs with disease status, and machine learning. A later analysis re-analyzed previously published TCR beta repertoires from roughly 600 donors and added high-resolution HLA genotyping to study TCR occurrence patterns. In the later analysis, no new phenotypic data were used to find candidate immune exposures; instead, reliance was placed on TCR beta sequences and their occurrence across donors. In an earlier analysis of roughly 580 of the donors, high-throughput TCR beta sequencing was used to judge whether each TCR beta V gene segment behaved as functional or pseudogenic. Donor age, sex, ethnicity and CMV serostatus were compiled alongside the repertoire data. A later genetic analysis took genome-wide SNP genotypes for about 55% of the roughly 670 donors and used that subset as a discovery cohort. Every discovery cohort repertoire had been produced on one sequencing platform. HLA typing covered class I and class II loci at four-digit resolution. The number of typed donors differed by locus: about 620-640 for A, B, C, DRB1 and DQB1; 500 to 550 for DQA1; approximately 600 for DPA1; and 400 to 480 for DPB1. Four or five DR-DQ haplotypes were handled as single units for association and clustering because linkage in the cohort was strong. On average, around 240,000 unique TCR beta nucleotide sequences were sequenced per donor among 350 to 400 genotyped donors of the cohort, with roughly 18% of those sequences being non-productive.

V ends up 5 bases short and J 2 bases short, with an unmatched junction base count of 8. Measured from the cysteine to the phenylalanine, the CDR3 is 16 residues long. Kept here is only the CDR3 DNA, which spans 48 bases and is read in frame from base 1. CDR1 and CDR2 (MDHEN, SYDVKM) derive from the germline V gene. General conclusions and limits of the study: In a later analysis, HLA-associated TCR beta chains were found to be more clonally expanded and to have lower generation probabilities than equally common non-associated chains. In a later analysis, several top co-occurrence clusters were reported to appear linked to parvovirus B19, influenza, CMV and Epstein-Barr virus. Only TCR beta chains were sequenced in this cohort, and the absence of alpha or paired-chain data limited detectable features. A later genetic analysis associated a missense DCLRE1C variant with V-gene and J-gene trimming of TCR beta chains, and an independent cohort replicated the association. CMV serostatus was the only immune exposure information available for the cohort. Some IMGT-functional V segments, including TRBV6-2 and TRBV6-3, could not be distinguished by the 87-base-pair reads and were therefore excluded. In a later genetic analysis, fewer N-insertions in productive TCRs were reported among donors in an Asian-associated ancestry cluster than the approximately 710-donor mean. Correlated functional status among segregating V segments might reflect linkage disequilibrium, but an unknown experimental factor could not be ruled out. Roughly uniform sequencing depth across donors was assumed in presence/absence analyses, although this assumption may not hold. In both the original and validation cohorts, the classifier was reported to diagnose cytomegalovirus status with high specificity and sensitivity. In an earlier analysis of 587 of the donors, most TCR beta V segments were observed in productive rearrangements about 87% or about 30% of the time, broadly matching IMGT annotations. In a later analysis, most CMV-associated TCR beta chains were found to appear HLA-restricted, with HLA associations seemingly driven largely by CMV exposure. A cluster of highly shared sequence variants was judged likely to represent a technical artifact of the sequencing pipeline. When HLA alleles, especially DR and DQ, strongly co-occurred, TCR associations were difficult to assign to individual alleles. Because HLA typing was missing for some donors at each locus, association tests included only the typed subset. Most TCR sequences were seen in very few donors, while some public TCRs were found in many individuals. A further reported finding was that TCR beta sequences accurately predicted the HLA-A and HLA-B alleles for most subjects in the first cohort. The authors suggested that the approach could potentially be generalized to other disease states and immunological phenotypes. According to a later analysis, TCR association rates differed among HLA loci, with DRB1 alleles showing the most associated TCRs and HLA-C alleles showing the fewest. In a later analysis, about 17,000 TCR beta sequences were associated with specific HLA alleles at a false discovery rate of 0.05. A total of about 150 TCR beta chains were listed by the study as associated with cytomegalovirus. Because counts were too low, about 18 rarely observed V segments, including chromosome 9 orphons, were excluded from the earlier analysis of fewer than 650 of the donors. A few of the identified cytomegalovirus-associated TCR beta chains were confirmed in vitro to be specific for cytomegalovirus antigens.

In total, roughly 670 healthy bone marrow donors made up the cohort. All cohort members were sampled while nominally healthy, although unrecorded immune exposures were likely present. The donor tested CMV seronegative and was one of the 352 seronegative cohort members. Each donor provided a peripheral blood sample, and peripheral blood mononuclear cells were used for TCR beta sequencing. The Qiagen DNeasy Blood Extraction Kit was used to extract genomic DNA from the blood cell samples. The sequencing input was PBMCs. This chain joins TRBV28 to TRBJ2-3, with TRBD2 identical over 9 junction bases. The sequence was collected from a young woman in good health and CMV-seronegative. DNA sequence: TGTGCCAGCAGTAATGCTCTAGCGGGGTACACAGATACGCAGTATTTT. Its protein reads: CASSNALAGYTDTQYF. The variable domain in full, with residues beyond the CDR3 obtained from the reference TRBV28 and TRBJ2-3 genes, is DVKVTQSSRYLVKRTGEKVFLECVQDMDHENMFWYRQDPGLGLRLIYFSYDVKMKEKGDIPEGYSVSREKKERFSLILESASTNQTSMYLCASSNALAGYTDTQYFGPGTRLTVL.